Shown below are 30 T cell receptor beta chains from a single sample sequenced in a study of blood T cell repertoires in COVID-19. The data were produced by immunoSEQ multiplex PCR, yet TCRdb's version contains in-frame clones alone and is incomplete. The data contain about 110,000 clones, 65% to 90% of them seen just once; the ten biggest clones take up approximately 15%. Material for sequencing was peripheral blood. The source is an older woman with acute or convalescent COVID-19.

The chain couples TRBV3-1 (or the pseudogene TRBV3-2) to TRBJ2-3; TRBD2 agrees at 11 bases. V gave up 4 bases and J gave up 6 bases; unmatched junction bases: 12. Germline CDR1 LGHDT, CDR2 YNNKEL (reference sequence). CDR3 length: 17 amino acids. The CDR3 region is CASSPFVAGGRRDTQYF. The CDR3 DNA is TGTGCCAGCAGCCCGTTTGTAGCGGGGGGGCGCAGGGATACGCAGTATTTT.

V gene TRBV6-2 or TRBV6-3 combines with J gene TRBJ2-3; 12 bases map to TRBD2. The CDR3 has 17 residues. V lost 1 base to trimming and J lost 2 bases; unmatched junction nucleotides: 4. Germline loops: CDR1 MNHEY, CDR2 SVGEGT. Written as DNA, the CDR3 is TGTGCCAGCAGTTACTTCGGACTAGCGGGGAACACAGATACGCAGTATTTT. Protein sequence: CASSYFGLAGNTDTQYF.

The genes are TRBV10-3 and TRBJ2-5; tentatively, D is TRBD2 (6 bases). Germline V gene data show CDR1 as ENHRY and CDR2 as SYGVKD. V gave up 10 bases and J gave up 4 bases, with 16 bases separating them. The CDR3 runs 13 residues. For the CDR3, the DNA is TGTGCCACCAAGCCGGGGGTGGGAGAGACCCAGTACTTC. It specifies CATKPGVGETQYF.

The V and J genes are TRBV19 and TRBJ1-5; 7 positions agree with TRBD1. Trimming removed 7 bases from V and 4 bases from J; junction bases left unmatched: 4. CDR1 and CDR2 from the germline V gene are LNHDA and SQIVND (reference sequence). The CDR3 runs 13 residues. CDR3 residues: CASTRGKNQPQHF. The CDR3 DNA reads TGTGCCAGTACCAGGGGGAAGAATCAGCCCCAGCATTTT.

The rearrangement uses TRBV7-2 and TRBJ1-1; 7 bases map to TRBD1. The CDR3 covers 13 residues. The germline gives CDR1 SGHTA, CDR2 FQGNSA. J was trimmed by 1 base and V by 6 bases; bases with no gene match: 2. CDR3 DNA: TGTGCCAGCAGTAGGGGGCAGAACACTGAAGCTTTCTTT. Protein: CASSRGQNTEAFF.

The chain combines TRBV5-5 with TRBJ1-1, with D hard to call. The CDR3 runs to 14 residues. V was cut by 2 bases and J by 3 bases, with 11 bases left in between. Germline V CDR1 and CDR2: SGHKS, YYEKEE (reference sequence). CDR3 sequence (DNA): TGTGCCAGCAGCTTTTACCCGGCGGACACTGAAGCTTTCTTT. Translating gives CASSFYPADTEAFF.

The CDR3 sequence is CASSFAGGDEQYF. The DNA of the CDR3 is TGTGCCAGCAGTTTTGCAGGGGGCGACGAGCAGTACTTC. The V gene is TRBV12-3 or TRBV12-4, the J gene TRBJ2-7; TRBD1 agrees at 8 bases. The CDR3 contains 13 residues. V shed 3 bases, J shed 5 bases, and the junction held 3 bases outside the gene matches.

The chain combines TRBV7-9 with TRBJ1-1; D is undetermined. V was shortened by 1 base and J by 4 bases, with 13 bases between the two germline ends. This CDR3 contains 15 residues. CDR1 is SEHNR, CDR2 FQNEAQ, per germline (reference sequence). CDR3 residues: CASSLGPPWATEAFF. The CDR3 DNA sequence: TGTGCCAGCAGCTTAGGACCCCCCTGGGCCACTGAAGCTTTCTTT.

The CDR3 loop reads CASSLTGVVRSGNTIYF. The CDR3 nucleotides are TGTGCCAGCAGCTTGACAGGGGTCGTCCGCTCTGGAAACACCATATATTTT. The rearrangement uses TRBV5-6 and TRBJ1-3; 7 positions agree with TRBD1. CDR3 length: 17 amino acids. Germline CDR1 SGHDT, CDR2 YYEEEE. V trimming: 1 base; J trimming: 0 bases; junction bases outside the gene matches: 7.

This clone was detected once. The chain is built from TRBV6-5 and TRBJ2-5; TRBD2 matches at 8 bases. The CDR3 runs to 15 residues. Looked up from germline, CDR1 is MNHEY and CDR2 is SVGAGI. V lost 5 bases to trimming and J lost 2 bases; unmatched junction nucleotides: 7. CDR3 nucleotides: TGTGCCAGCAGTCCCCCGGGCGGGGGGCAAGAGACCCAGTACTTC. Translating gives CASSPPGGGQETQYF.

The chain is built from TRBV19 and TRBJ1-5, with 8 bases matching TRBD1. The germline V gene encodes CDR1 LNHDA and CDR2 SQIVND (reference sequence). CDR3 length equals 16 residues. Unmatched junction bases numbered 9, after V lost 7 bases and J lost 1 base. CDR3 in DNA: TGTGCCAGTACCGTCGGACAGGGCCAAAGCAATCAGCCCCAGCATTTT. It codes for CASTVGQGQSNQPQHF.

J is TRBJ1-1 and V is TRBV6-5; weak D call: TRBD1 (6 bases). CDR1 is MNHEY and CDR2 is SVGAGI in the germline V gene. The CDR3 extends over 12 amino acids. The V end lost 5 bases, the J end lost 10 bases, and 14 bases lay between the germline ends. The CDR3 reads CASSPGVGRAFF. CDR3 coding DNA: TGTGCCAGCAGTCCAGGGGTTGGGAGAGCTTTCTTT.

The chain employs TRBV30 and TRBJ1-4; D gene unclear. This CDR3 contains 13 residues. Per the germline V gene, CDR1 is GTSNPN and CDR2 is SVGIG (reference sequence). Trimming shortened V by 2 bases and J by 5 bases, and 9 bases separated the two germline ends. CDR3 DNA: TGTGCCTGGAGTCCTGTTTCCAATGAAAAACTGTTTTTT. This translates into CAWSPVSNEKLFF.

The V call is TRBV15, the J call TRBJ1-1; 7 bases fit TRBD1. Germline trimming cut 2 bases from V and 6 bases from J; bases unmatched to any gene: 6. The germline V gene has CDR1 LNHNV and CDR2 YYDKDF (reference sequence). CDR3 length equals 14 residues. CDR3 in amino acids: CATSRFGGQAEAFF. CDR3 nucleotides: TGTGCCACCAGCAGATTCGGTGGACAGGCTGAAGCTTTCTTT.

This clone was seen once. This sequence joins TRBV18 and TRBJ2-5; tentatively, D is TRBD2 (5 bases). The CDR3 sequence is 15 residues long. Germline CDR1 and CDR2: KGHSH and LQKENI. V shed 3 bases and J shed 1 base, with 12 bases lying between them. CDR3 sequence reads: CASSPRTERQETQYF. CDR3 bases: TGTGCCAGCTCACCGAGGACTGAGCGCCAAGAGACCCAGTACTTC.

The V gene is TRBV6-2 or TRBV6-3, the J gene TRBJ2-7, with D tentatively TRBD1 (6 bases). V was cut by 6 bases and J by 8 bases, with 14 bases left in between. Germline CDR1 and CDR2: MNHEY and SVGEGT. This CDR3 has 12 amino acids. In DNA, the CDR3 is TGTGCCAGCAGCCCCCCCAGGGGCAAGCAGTACTTC. This sequence encodes CASSPPRGKQYF.

Only one count was recorded for this clone. This chain joins TRBV5-6 and TRBJ2-2, with D maybe TRBD1 (6 bases). This CDR3 is built from 14 residues. Germline CDR1 reads SGHDT; CDR2 reads YYEEEE. V lost 4 bases and J lost 9, with 16 bases in between. The CDR3 DNA is TGTGCCAGCAGCGGCCGGGACAATAATAGGGAGCTGTTTTTT. Its protein is CASSGRDNNRELFF.

The chain's CDR3 is CASSRQGAGEKLFF. In nucleotides, the CDR3 is TGTGCCAGCAGCAGACAGGGGGCTGGTGAAAAACTGTTTTTT. The V and J genes are TRBV7-2 and TRBJ1-4, with 10 bases identical to TRBD1. This CDR3 is built from 14 residues. V gave up 5 bases and J gave up 7 bases; unmatched junction bases: 4. Germline CDR1 reads SGHTA; CDR2 reads FQGNSA.

The gene calls are TRBV18 and TRBJ2-1; D unclear. V was pared by 5 bases and J by 6 bases, with 11 bases between. The CDR3 consists of 13 residues. The germline gives CDR1 KGHSH, CDR2 LQKENI. CDR3 DNA: TGTGCCAGCTCAAGAGCTGTCGGCAATGAGCAGTTCTTC. Its translation: CASSRAVGNEQFF.

This chain connects TRBV18 to TRBJ1-2, with D tentatively TRBD1 (6 bases). The CDR3 loop spans 15 amino acids. V lost 2 bases and J lost 7, with 17 bases in between. Germline V gives CDR1 KGHSH, CDR2 LQKENI. CDR3 nucleotide sequence: TGTGCCAGCTCACCAAAGCAGGGGCTCGGTCTTGGCTACACCTTC. It translates to CASSPKQGLGLGYTF.

This clone was seen a single time. The chain carries TRBV19 and TRBJ2-1; 8 bases map to TRBD1. The CDR3 is 14 amino acids. Germline V gene sequence: CDR1 LNHDA, CDR2 SQIVND (reference sequence). With 11 bases clipped from V and 2 bases from J, the junction kept 8 bases outside the gene matches. The CDR3 here is CAVTSGGTYNEQFF. In nucleotides, the CDR3 is TGTGCCGTAACATCAGGGGGCACCTACAATGAGCAGTTCTTC. The full variable domain, its missing parts supplied by reference TRBV19 and TRBJ2-1, is DGGITQSPKYLFRKEGQNVTLSCEQNLNHDAMYWYRQDPGQGLRLIYYSQIVNDFQKGDIAEGYSVSREKKESFPLTVTSAQKNPTAFYLCAVTSGGTYNEQFFGPGTRLTVL.

The chain couples TRBV6-5 to TRBJ1-3; possible D gene TRBD1, 6 bases. Germline V CDR1 and CDR2: MNHEY, SVGAGI. The CDR3 extends over 15 amino acids. Trimming cost V 9 bases and J 8 bases, with 23 bases left between them. CDR3 sequence: CARGGLTPGRDTIYF. Written as DNA, the CDR3 is TGTGCCAGGGGGGGCCTCACACCAGGGAGGGACACCATATATTTT.

The chain recombines TRBV4-2 with TRBJ2-7; 9 bases map to TRBD2. Germline V CDR1 and CDR2: LGHNA, YNFKEQ. With V trimmed by 1 base and J by 2 bases, 6 bases remained unmatched. The CDR3 extends over 16 amino acids. The CDR3: CASSQASGTAAYEQYF. CDR3 bases: TGTGCCAGCAGCCAAGCTAGCGGGACGGCGGCCTACGAGCAGTACTTC.

The chain employs TRBV6-1 and TRBJ1-5; weak D call: TRBD1 (6 bases). Trimming shortened V by 2 bases and J by 2 bases, and 16 bases separated the two germline ends. The CDR3 totals 17 residues. Germline V CDR1 and CDR2: MNHNS, SASEGT. The CDR3 bases are TGTGCCAGCAGTGAATCTGGGGGGGCTCGGGGCAATCAGCCCCAGCATTTT. Its protein product is CASSESGGARGNQPQHF.

The chain links TRBV9 to TRBJ2-7; tentative D call: TRBD1 (7 bases). The CDR3 extends over 14 amino acids. V was pared by 3 bases and J by 4 bases, with 14 bases between. CDR1 SGDLS and CDR2 YYNGEE come from the germline V gene. The CDR3 DNA sequence: TGTGCCAGCAGCGCCTCAGGGGGGAAATACGAGCAGTACTTC. This encodes CASSASGGKYEQYF.

The chain couples TRBV27 to TRBJ1-3; a weak D match, TRBD1 (6 bases). The CDR3 covers 15 residues. Germline V CDR1 and CDR2: MNHEY, SMNVEV (reference sequence). V dropped 4 bases and J dropped 0 bases, with 10 bases sitting between them. The CDR3, as DNA: TGTGCCAGCAGTTCGGACAGAAGCTCTGGAAACACCATATATTTT. Amino acid sequence: CASSSDRSSGNTIYF.

The gene calls are TRBV5-4 and TRBJ2-7; 10 nucleotides match TRBD2. J lost 12 bases, V lost 3 bases, and 12 bases had no gene match. Germline values: CDR1 SGHNT, CDR2 YYREEE (reference sequence). The CDR3 covers 14 residues. The CDR3 sequence is CASSSVASGGASYF. The CDR3 nucleotides are TGTGCCAGCAGCTCCGTCGCTAGCGGGGGAGCCTCGTACTTC.

In nucleotides, the CDR3 is TGTGCCAGCAGTTCCGCACGGTCTAGCAATCAGCCCCAGCATTTT. Its translation: CASSSARSSNQPQHF. The chain combines TRBV28 with TRBJ1-5; unclear D gene. V was trimmed by 4 bases and J by 0 bases, leaving 10 bases between them. Germline CDR1 and CDR2: MDHEN and SYDVKM. This CDR3 contains 15 residues.

The chain uses TRBV12-5 and TRBJ1-6; no definite D call. Germline values: CDR1 LGHNT, CDR2 FRNRAP. The V and J ends lost 1 base and 5 bases respectively, with 6 bases between them. This CDR3 contains 14 residues. The DNA for the CDR3 is TGTGCTAGTGGTTTGGGGGGAGATAATTCACCCCTCCACTTT. This sequence encodes CASGLGGDNSPLHF.

This clone was recorded only once. The chain has TRBV6-5 and TRBJ2-2, with 10 bases aligning to TRBD1. V dropped 6 bases and J dropped 5; count of bases not matched to a gene: 6. Germline CDR1 MNHEY, CDR2 SVGAGI. The CDR3 runs to 15 residues. In nucleotides, the CDR3 is TGTGCCAGCAGACGACCGGGACAGGGGACCGGGGAGCTGTTTTTT. It yields the protein CASRRPGQGTGELFF.